The rows below give T cell receptor beta chains drawn from one sample of a study of early T cells in non-severe SARS-CoV-2 infection. TCRdb analysed the 5' RACE reads with MiXCR anew, one entry per CDR3 protein. The sample lists about 80,000 distinct CDR3 sequences, more than 4% seen once, with approximately 7% in the top ten. Sequencing was performed on whole blood, taken at baseline. These receptor sequences come from an adult who was a healthcare worker with PCR-confirmed SARS-CoV-2 infection or an uninfected control (not recorded which). CDR3s include the opening cysteine and the closing phenylalanine or tryptophan.

V gene	J gene	CDR3 protein
TRBV18	TRBJ1-1	CASSPLGSMNTEAFF
TRBV4-1	TRBJ2-2	CASSLLMGGELFF
TRBV7-2	TRBJ2-1	CASSPWGQPSSYNEQFF
TRBV20-1	TRBJ1-2	CSVGKSLGYTF
TRBV6-6	TRBJ1-1	CASTRGPDTEAFF
TRBV9	TRBJ2-5	CASSPGQDTQETQYF
TRBV5-8	TRBJ1-1	CASSLGSGIPEAFF
TRBV20-1	TRBJ2-1	CSAPPLARESFTGNEQFF
TRBV9	TRBJ1-5	CASSSEAGRQPQHF
TRBV7-6	TRBJ2-7	CASSSQGAVSEQYF
TRBV12-3/TRBV12-4	TRBJ2-1	CASSFLGDYNEQFF
TRBV19	TRBJ2-5	CASNMGLAGASQETQYF
TRBV5-1	TRBJ2-3	CASSPPLAEAGDTQYF
TRBV18	TRBJ2-7	CASSPPTGQGSYEQYF
TRBV2	TRBJ2-1	CASSGLRSQGHEQFF
TRBV5-6	TRBJ1-1	CASSPDRGRVAGTEAFF
TRBV7-9	TRBJ2-6	CASTEGANVLTF
TRBV18	TRBJ1-5	CASSPQGLGQPQHF
TRBV6-2/TRBV6-3	TRBJ2-5	CASSPGPGGRYF
TRBV7-9	TRBJ2-1	CASSLTVAGGPSQEQFF
TRBV6-6	TRBJ1-1	CASSSREGTEAFF
TRBV5-1	TRBJ2-3	CASNPGLAVGDTQYF
TRBV5-6	TRBJ1-1	CASSLFRALNTEAFF
TRBV7-7	TRBJ2-3	CASSLAGTGTDTQYF
TRBV28	TRBJ2-3	CASRGHRAAGDTQYF
TRBV29-1	TRBJ2-6	CSVDSLGGSGANVLTF
TRBV20-1	TRBJ2-5	CSANVPGLAGETQYF
TRBV7-9	TRBJ2-3	CASSPGGSSTDTQYF
TRBV7-2	TRBJ2-2	CASSRGPDSGELFF
TRBV30	TRBJ2-3	CAWRDRGQRDTQYF
TRBV27	TRBJ2-3	CASSPSLGLTDTQYF
TRBV5-5	TRBJ1-5	CASSWRDGPRQPQHF
TRBV4-2	TRBJ2-2	CASIGEARTAGELFF